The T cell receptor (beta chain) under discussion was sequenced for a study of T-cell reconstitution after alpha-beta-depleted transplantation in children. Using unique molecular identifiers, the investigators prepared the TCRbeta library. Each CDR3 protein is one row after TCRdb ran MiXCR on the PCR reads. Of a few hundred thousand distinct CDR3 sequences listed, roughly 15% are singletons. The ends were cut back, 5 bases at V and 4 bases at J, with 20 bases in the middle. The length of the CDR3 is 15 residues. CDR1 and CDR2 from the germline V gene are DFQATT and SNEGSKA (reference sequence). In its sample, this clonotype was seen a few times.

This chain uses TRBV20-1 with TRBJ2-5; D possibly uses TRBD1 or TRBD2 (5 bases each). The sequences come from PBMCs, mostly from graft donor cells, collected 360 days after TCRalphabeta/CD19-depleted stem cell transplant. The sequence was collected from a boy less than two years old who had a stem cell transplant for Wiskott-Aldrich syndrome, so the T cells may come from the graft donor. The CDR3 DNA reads TGCAGTGCTGGGACCCACGCCCTCTCGAGAGAGACCCAGTACTTC. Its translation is CSAGTHALSRETQYF.